This TCR beta chain was obtained from a study of T-cell memory formation after mild COVID-19. Study context: Clustering of TCRs was largely donor specific.

5'RACE primed at constant segments yielded TCR alpha and TCR beta cDNA libraries bearing sample barcodes and UMIs. TCRdb ran MiXCR on the 5' RACE reads and lists one entry per CDR3 protein. The data contain around 410,000 distinct CDR3 sequences, 23% of them singletons. Worth noting for this clonotype: No antigen is known for it.

Germline CDR1 is LNHNV and CDR2 is YYDKDF (reference sequence). Trimming removed 1 base from V and 1 base from J, with 10 bases in between. The CDR3 extends over 15 amino acids. Regarding the study as a whole: CM and EM subsets held most contracting CD4+ clones; EMRA held CD8+ ones. Clones contracting over day 15 to 85 were CD4/CD8 balanced, with later expanders leaning CD4+.

The clonotype comes from an adult woman who had mild COVID-19 (a few samples of this study predate the infection). Cell type and time point are not known. The specimen was PBMCs or a T cell subset sorted from them (not recorded which). The V call is TRBV15, the J call TRBJ1-1; D call uncertain. The CDR3, as DNA: TGTGCCACCAGCAGAGCCCCCCGGGAGAACACTGAAGCTTTCTTT. It translates to CATSRAPRENTEAFF.